This paragraph covers one T cell receptor beta chain sequence. Its antigen is undetermined. The data were taken from a study of cytomegalovirus exposure and HLA in healthy donors. Broader study findings: Among immune exposure information, only CMV serostatus was available. Fewer N-insertions (relative to the roughly 730-donor mean) were reportedly seen in an Asian-associated ancestry cluster in a later analysis. Later on, an analysis found that several of the most significant clusters appeared to be linked to common viral pathogens, which included parvovirus B19.

Germline V lookup: CDR1 SGDLS, CDR2 YYNGEE. With V trimmed by 0 bases and J by 1 base, 7 bases remained unmatched. The CDR3 loop spans 17 amino acids. PCR involved 60 Vbeta and 13 Jbeta primers. In the authors' workflow: The count from a later analysis was some 81 million unique TCR beta chains, about 9.9 million of them shared. Profiling relied on immunoSEQ multiplex PCR, and the TCRdb table lists in-frame clones only, not all of them. V and J calls and clone size come straight from that table; D and trimming were deduced from the DNA. Altogether approximately 150,000 clones are present, more than 60% being singletons, with the ten largest covering 4.3%.

Sample: PBMCs. This chain links TRBV9 with TRBJ1-1; 9 bases map to TRBD1. The sequence came from a man aged 35 to 55 in good health and CMV-seronegative. The CDR3 reads CASSVVTGGAGNTEAFF. In DNA form, the CDR3 reads TGTGCCAGCAGCGTAGTCACAGGGGGCGCCGGGAACACTGAAGCTTTCTTT.